One sample yielded the 24 T cell receptor beta chains listed below, sequenced in a study of T cell changes during pregnancy in multiple sclerosis. Some clones are missing from TCRdb's copy, which holds only in-frame ones; the method was immunoSEQ multiplex PCR. The sample includes tens of thousands of clones, over 80% seen only once; the top ten take less than 0.25%. Sequences were derived from CD4+ T cells from peripheral blood mononuclear cells, sampled in the third trimester of pregnancy. The origin of the receptors is a female donor with multiple sclerosis, enrolled in a pregnancy study.

This clone came up once. This chain links TRBV20-1 with TRBJ1-2, with TRBD1 matching over 10 bases. This CDR3 region has 11 residues. Germline values: CDR1 DFQATT, CDR2 SNEGSKA (reference sequence). The ends lost 5 bases at V and 14 bases at J; junction bases unmatched: 8. This CDR3 reads CSAAGQGKGTF. Written as DNA, the CDR3 is TGCAGTGCTGCGGGACAGGGGAAGGGAACCTTC.

The chain recombines TRBV7-8 with TRBJ2-1, with 10 nucleotides matching TRBD2. Losses at the gene ends were 5 bases for V and 4 bases for J; bases not matched to a gene: 14. The CDR3 contains 18 residues. Germline loops: CDR1 SGHVS, CDR2 FQNEAQ. CDR3 nucleotides: TGTGCCAGCAGCCGCCAGATTTTTGGACTAGCGGAGTACAATGAGCAGTTCTTC. Translation gives CASSRQIFGLAEYNEQFF. Filled out from reference TRBV7-8 and TRBJ2-1, the complete variable domain reads GAGVSQSPRYKVAKRGQDVALRCDPISGHVSLFWYQQALGQGPEFLTYFQNEAQLDKSGLPSDRFFAERPEGSVSTLKIQRTQQEDSAVYLCASSRQIFGLAEYNEQFFGPGTRLTVL.

This chain links TRBV2 with TRBJ2-5; no reliable D call. Germline CDR1 SNHLY, CDR2 FYNNEI. Trimming stripped 8 bases from V and 3 bases from J, with 7 bases between. There are 11 residues in the CDR3. The CDR3 region has the DNA TGTGCCAGCCTCCGGGAAGAGACCCAGTACTTC. It translates to CASLREETQYF.

The chain carries TRBV7-3 and TRBJ2-2; TRBD2 aligns across 10 bases. Per the germline V gene, CDR1 is SGHTA and CDR2 is FQGTGA. Trimming at V came to 1 base and at J to 4 bases, leaving 3 bases not matched to a gene. The CDR3 totals 16 residues. The CDR3 is CASSLRSGGGTGELFF. DNA for the CDR3: TGTGCCAGCAGCTTAAGAAGCGGGGGGGGCACCGGGGAGCTGTTTTTT. Complete variable domain (other parts from reference TRBV7-3 and TRBJ2-2): GAGVSQTPSNKVTEKGKYVELRCDPISGHTALYWYRQSLGQGPEFLIYFQGTGAADDSGLPNDRFFAVRPEGSVSTLKIQRTERGDSAVYLCASSLRSGGGTGELFFGEGSRLTVL.

In DNA form, the CDR3 reads TGTGCCAGCAGTAGAACTAGCGGGAGGGTACAAGAGACCCAGTACTTC. This sequence encodes CASSRTSGRVQETQYF. The chain combines TRBV28 with TRBJ2-5; 13 bases agree with TRBD2. Germline CDR1 and CDR2: MDHEN and SYDVKM. V was clipped by 5 bases and J by 2 bases; unmatched bases: 5. This CDR3 has 16 amino acids.

The chain is built from TRBV30 and TRBJ2-5; 9 bases are shared with TRBD1. The CDR3 length is 17 residues. CDR1 GTSNPN and CDR2 SVGIG come from the germline V gene (reference sequence). V was pared by 0 bases and J by 5 bases, with 13 bases of the junction left unmatched. CDR3 DNA: TGTGCCTGGAGTGTAAAAAGTCCGGGACAGGGTCTCGAGACCCAGTACTTC. The encoded protein is CAWSVKSPGQGLETQYF.

V usage is TRBV4-1 and J usage is TRBJ1-6, with D unclear. CDR3 length: 15 amino acids. Trimming shortened V by 4 bases and J by 5 bases, and 12 bases separated the two germline ends. Germline lookup yields CDR1 MGHRA and CDR2 YSYEKL. CDR3 sequence: CASSPHDSNNSPLHF. DNA for the CDR3: TGCGCCAGCAGCCCCCACGACTCAAATAATTCACCCCTCCACTTT.

The genes are TRBV5-1 and TRBJ2-7; D is unclear. Germline V gene sequence: CDR1 SGHRS, CDR2 YFSETQ. CDR3 length: 11 residues. Trimming left V 4 bases short and J 3 bases short, with 5 bases between. CDR3 in amino acids: CASSGNYEQYF. The CDR3 bases are TGCGCCAGCAGCGGCAACTACGAGCAGTACTTC.

The chain carries TRBV18 and TRBJ2-7; D not certain. Trimming removed 2 bases at V and 0 bases at J, with 11 bases between. Germline loops: CDR1 KGHSH, CDR2 LQKENI. The CDR3 runs to 15 residues. Written as DNA, the CDR3 is TGTGCCAGCTCACCATTTAACACCGTCTCCTACGAGCAGTACTTC. Its protein product is CASSPFNTVSYEQYF.

The chain is built from TRBV18 and TRBJ2-1; TRBD2 matches at 11 bases. Germline values: CDR1 KGHSH, CDR2 LQKENI. Trimming removed 6 bases from V and 3 bases from J; junction bases left unmatched: 4. The CDR3 covers 15 residues. CDR3 loop: CASSLGTSGYNEQFF. The CDR3 DNA sequence: TGTGCCAGCTCCCTGGGGACTAGCGGCTACAATGAGCAGTTCTTC.

V and J are TRBV11-2 and TRBJ2-1; 7 bases agree with TRBD1. Germline lookup yields CDR1 SGHAT and CDR2 FQNNGV. The CDR3 covers 14 residues. J gave up 7 bases and V 1 base, and 4 bases lay outside the gene matches. CDR3 region: CASSLGVTGNEQFF. The CDR3 nucleotides read TGTGCCAGCAGCTTAGGGGTGACAGGGAATGAGCAGTTCTTC.

This rearrangement joins TRBV9 to TRBJ2-3; 10 bases agree with TRBD1. V gave up 3 bases and J gave up 1 base; unmatched junction bases: 11. This CDR3 contains 18 residues. From germline, CDR1 is SGDLS and CDR2 YYNGEE. The CDR3 sequence: CASSGTGGKSSRTDTQYF. The CDR3 DNA follows: TGTGCCAGCAGCGGGACAGGGGGGAAGTCTAGTCGCACAGATACGCAGTATTTT. Supplemented by reference TRBV9 and TRBJ2-3, the full variable domain reads DSGVTQTPKHLITATGQRVTLRCSPRSGDLSVYWYQQSLDQGLQFLIQYYNGEERAKGNILERFSAQQFPDLHSELNLSSLELGDSALYFCASSGTGGKSSRTDTQYFGPGTRLTVL.

The rearrangement joins TRBV18 to TRBJ2-5; possibly TRBD1 for D (5 bases). The CDR3 runs 15 residues. The germline gives CDR1 KGHSH, CDR2 LQKENI. Between the trimmed V and J ends, which lost 2 bases and 5 bases, there was a span of 15 bases. The CDR3 bases are TGTGCCAGCTCACCATCATCGACAGAAAAGGAGACCCAGTACTTC. Protein: CASSPSSTEKETQYF.

This chain uses TRBV6-1 with TRBJ1-3; TRBD1 might be the D (6 bases). The CDR3 has 13 amino acids. Germline CDR1 MNHNS, CDR2 SASEGT. V was pared by 8 bases and J by 4 bases, with 12 bases between. CDR3 sequence reads: CASEDSWGNTIYF. DNA for the CDR3: TGTGCCAGCGAGGACAGTTGGGGAAACACCATATATTTT.

The chain couples TRBV29-1 to TRBJ2-3, with 8 bases matching TRBD1. V trimming: 7 bases; J trimming: 5 bases; junction bases outside the gene matches: 5. Germline V CDR1 and CDR2: SQVTM, ANQGSEA. The CDR3 runs to 12 residues. In DNA, the CDR3 is TGCAGCGGTGGACAGGGCTTAGATACGCAGTATTTT. Its translation is CSGGQGLDTQYF.

The rearrangement uses TRBV6-5 and TRBJ2-5; the D gene is possibly TRBD2 (6 bases). Trimming pared 6 bases from V and 2 bases from J, leaving 16 bases between. The germline CDR1 and CDR2 sequences are MNHEY and SVGAGI. This CDR3 comprises 15 residues. CDR3 loop: CASSKLPGGQETQYF. In DNA form, the CDR3 reads TGTGCCAGCAGCAAACTTCCCGGGGGTCAAGAGACCCAGTACTTC.

This sequence joins TRBV2 and TRBJ1-2; 7 bases map to TRBD1. Germline-derived CDR1 and CDR2 are SNHLY and FYNNEI. The CDR3 is made up of 13 amino acids. The ends lost 5 bases at V and 2 bases at J; junction bases unmatched: 2. The CDR3 region has the DNA TGTGCCAGCAGTCCGACAGGGAACTATGGCTACACCTTC. Protein product: CASSPTGNYGYTF.

V and J are TRBV2 and TRBJ1-6; D is ambiguous. Germline values: CDR1 SNHLY, CDR2 FYNNEI. This CDR3 comprises 16 residues. V dropped 4 bases and J dropped 8 bases, with 18 bases sitting between them. CDR3 sequence reads: CASSGLIGRADSPLHF. The CDR3 region has the DNA TGTGCCAGCAGTGGCCTCATAGGGAGAGCCGATTCACCCCTCCACTTT.

The rearrangement links TRBV7-2 to TRBJ1-1; D call uncertain. CDR3 length equals 12 residues. The germline V gene has CDR1 SGHTA and CDR2 FQGNSA. With 2 bases removed from V and 4 bases from J, the gap between germline ends came to 5 bases. CDR3 coding DNA: TGTGCCAGCAGCTTAAGCGTCACTGAAGCTTTCTTT. It translates to CASSLSVTEAFF.

J is TRBJ1-1 and V is TRBV7-9, with D perhaps TRBD1 (5 bases). The CDR3 consists of 14 residues. Germline V gene lookup returns CDR1 SEHNR and CDR2 FQNEAQ (reference sequence). Trimming removed 4 bases at V and 0 bases at J, with 9 bases between. The DNA of the CDR3 is TGTGCCAGCAGCTGGGGGGGAATGAACACTGAAGCTTTCTTT. Translation: CASSWGGMNTEAFF.

The V and J genes are TRBV19 and TRBJ2-1, with D possibly being TRBD1 (6 bases). V lost 9 bases to trimming and J lost 5 bases, with 17 bases between them. The germline CDR1 and CDR2 sequences are LNHDA and SQIVND (reference sequence). The CDR3 consists of 14 residues. The CDR3 DNA reads as TGTGCCAGCCCCCACAGGGTAGGGAACAATGAGCAGTTCTTC. It translates to CASPHRVGNNEQFF.

This sequence joins TRBV7-8 and TRBJ1-3; a weak D match, TRBD1 (6 bases). This CDR3 has 14 amino acids. V lost 8 bases and J lost 0, with 11 bases in between. Germline CDR1 and CDR2: SGHVS and FQNEAQ. The CDR3 bases are TGTGCCAGCCGAGCGGGGGCCTCTGGAAACACCATATATTTT. Residues: CASRAGASGNTIYF.

The chain links TRBV7-9 to TRBJ1-2; D is undetermined. With 7 bases removed from V and 7 bases from J, the gap between germline ends came to 19 bases. There are 14 residues in the CDR3. In germline, CDR1 is SEHNR, CDR2 FQNEAQ (reference sequence). The CDR3 DNA reads TGTGCCAGCACCGAGCGGGGTCCCCTGGCTGGCTACACCTTC. This gives the protein CASTERGPLAGYTF.

This clone was counted between two and nine times. The chain links TRBV27 to TRBJ1-1; D remains ambiguous. Germline V gene lookup returns CDR1 MNHEY and CDR2 SMNVEV (reference sequence). The length of the CDR3 is 11 residues. The CDR3 DNA sequence: TGTGTTCCGCGGATGGCCACTGAAGCTTTCTTT. Encoded protein: CVPRMATEAFF.